The next 5 T cell receptor beta chains were all read from a single sample in a study of post-analysis software for immune sequencing data. Study results and caveats: Patients showed TRBV5-6, TRBV5-1 and TRBV20-1 among a handful of TRBV segments more frequent than in controls.

Incorporated into the TCR beta cDNA libraries were unique molecular identifiers, which served to reduce PCR and sequencing biases. Using its own MiXCR run on the PCR reads, TCRdb lists one record per CDR3 protein. There are 820,000 or so distinct CDR3 sequences in the sample; approximately 53% occur only once, and about 4.8% lies in the top ten. The antigens for these receptors are not known. The specimen was blood. The receptors here all came from a girl under 18 with multiple sclerosis.

The rearrangement links TRBV20-1 to TRBJ2-2; 10 positions agree with TRBD1. The germline gives CDR1 DFQATT, CDR2 SNEGSKA (reference sequence). The CDR3 runs 14 residues. V lost 4 bases and J lost 8; bases outside the gene matches: 7. The CDR3 sequence: CSATDRGQGGELFF. Here the CDR3 DNA reads TGCAGTGCTACCGACAGGGGGCAAGGAGGGGAGCTGTTTTTT.

The chain recombines TRBV28 with TRBJ1-2; D is ambiguous. Trimming took off 7 bases at V and 4 bases at J, with 10 bases between the two ends. Germline CDR1 MDHEN, CDR2 SYDVKM. The CDR3 has 12 amino acids. The DNA of the CDR3 is TGTGCCAGCACCGCAAGACCCTATGGCTACACCTTC. This encodes CASTARPYGYTF.

The rearrangement uses TRBV6-4 and TRBJ1-2; 10 bases map to TRBD1. With V trimmed by 8 bases and J by 8 bases, 8 bases remained unmatched. This CDR3 has 13 amino acids. CDR1 MRHNA and CDR2 SNTAGT come from the germline V gene. CDR3 sequence (DNA): TGTGCCAGCCAAGCGGGACAGGGGAGGGGCTACACCTTC. It specifies CASQAGQGRGYTF.

In this sample, this clonotype turned up many times. The rearrangement uses TRBV20-1 and TRBJ2-5, with a tentative D call TRBD2 (6 bases). This CDR3 is built from 15 residues. From germline, CDR1 is DFQATT and CDR2 SNEGSKA (reference sequence). Trimming left V 1 base short and J 4 bases short, with 16 bases between. In nucleotides, the CDR3 is TGCAGTGCTAGAGTGCCTAGCGCGAGGGGAGAGACCCAGTACTTC. Its translation is CSARVPSARGETQYF.

Of note for this clonotype: One junction end does not reproduce the germline sequence, and a read error may be involved. The chain recombines TRBV20-1 with TRBJ2-7; D gene uncertain. The CDR3 loop spans 10 amino acids. Germline-derived CDR1 and CDR2 are DFQATT and SNEGSKA (reference sequence). Here the CDR3 DNA reads TGCAGTGTCGGATATCACGAGCAGTATTTC. Translating it yields CSVGYHEQYF.